A selection of T cell receptor beta chains follows, all from one sample in a study of response to subunit inactivated influenza vaccine. TCRdb processed the RT-PCR reads anew with MiXCR; each CDR3 protein has one entry. The sample shows under 800,000 distinct CDR3 sequences, around 14% of them seen only once. The sample consisted of PBMCs from blood, taken 14 days before vaccination. The receptors were gathered from a man aged 45-65 years who received an inactivated influenza vaccine. The conserved cysteine and the conserved F or W are not part of the CDR3 here. Fields, in order: clone size, J gene, V gene, CDR3 protein. The size entry is marked missing in some rows and otherwise reads once, few, many or a size class.

- | TRBJ2-1 | TRBV5-4 | ASSFLDRPLGQF
few | TRBJ1-2 | TRBV6-4 | ASSHTGGSGYT
few | TRBJ1-3 | TRBV6-5 | ASSYSQATGNTIY
few | TRBJ2-2 | TRBV4-1 | ASSQGPRDLPSGLRTGELF
many | TRBJ2-7 | TRBV28 | ASRVSGPSYEQY
few | TRBJ2-7 | TRBV5-1 | ASSLDLAGVSSYEQY
few | TRBJ1-4 | TRBV27 | ASSETGAGSATNEKLF
- | TRBJ1-1 | TRBV5-1 | ASSLDGGRTEAF
few | TRBJ2-5 | TRBV5-1 | ASSFGQGVLGQETQY
few | TRBJ1-4 | TRBV24-1 | ATSDSRAVGEKLF
- | TRBJ2-3 | TRBV9 | ASSSKAGGLTDTQY
- | TRBJ2-5 | TRBV9 | ASSVGSSGIQETQY
- | TRBJ2-6 | TRBV4-3 | ASSQDEGLTSGANVLT
- | TRBJ2-2 | TRBV6-1 | ASRAPAFSGELF
few | TRBJ1-6 | TRBV12-3/TRBV12-4 | ASSFGRNNSPLH
- | TRBJ2-7 | TRBV29-1 | SVRDGHSYEQY
many | TRBJ1-5 | TRBV5-5 | ASSGDSNQPQH
few | TRBJ2-2 | TRBV5-1 | ASSLKTDTGELF
few | TRBJ2-7 | TRBV25-1 | ASSATGTGDSYEQY
many | TRBJ1-6 | TRBV12-3/TRBV12-4 | ASSLRGLASNSPLH
- | TRBJ1-2 | TRBV14 | ASGGKVYGYT
- | TRBJ2-3 | TRBV12-3/TRBV12-4 | ASSNGLASTDTQY
few | TRBJ1-5 | TRBV24-1 | ATSDSRRGNNQPQH
many | TRBJ2-7 | TRBV6-2/TRBV6-3 | ASNIAGSYEQY
few | TRBJ2-3 | TRBV30 | AWTAGGDTDTQY
- | TRBJ2-2 | TRBV4-1 | ASSQGIGQKTGELF
- | TRBJ1-2 | TRBV10-3 | AISVSGQGNYGYT
- | TRBJ2-7 | TRBV4-3 | ASSQEVATRGEQY
few | TRBJ2-2 | TRBV12-3/TRBV12-4 | ASTTVGELF
- | TRBJ2-7 | TRBV20-1 | SSGTSGTFSYEQY
few | TRBJ2-7 | TRBV5-1 | ASSLVAGSTYEQY
many | TRBJ2-5 | TRBV3-1 | ASSQWEWELTQY
many | TRBJ1-1 | TRBV15 | ATSRQGLNTEAF
- | TRBJ2-5 | TRBV4-1 | ASSQGPPRTGVGETQY
- | TRBJ2-1 | TRBV6-2/TRBV6-3 | ASSSDRVAYNEQF
few | TRBJ2-7 | TRBV6-2/TRBV6-3 | ASRGQGFTYEQY
- | TRBJ2-7 | TRBV12-3/TRBV12-4 | ASTTIPLSGRFKIYEQY
- | TRBJ1-2 | TRBV7-8 | ASSPRGTGLNYGYT
- | TRBJ2-3 | TRBV27 | ASSLLQDTDTQY
- | TRBJ2-7 | TRBV27 | ASAPRGGNPLEQY
- | TRBJ2-5 | TRBV10-1 | ASSESGTHPWETQY
- | TRBJ2-7 | TRBV5-6 | ASSLTGLNSYEQY
many | TRBJ1-5 | TRBV12-3/TRBV12-4 | ASTQRENQPQH
many | TRBJ1-1 | TRBV6-2/TRBV6-3 | ASSYSGGTEAF
- | TRBJ1-1 | TRBV18 | ASSPKLQGEAEAF
- | TRBJ2-5 | TRBV12-3/TRBV12-4 | ASSLAGTSVSKLETQY
few | TRBJ2-1 | TRBV24-1 | ATSATAGEGSWNEQF
- | TRBJ2-2 | TRBV6-2/TRBV6-3 | ASSKQGNTGELF
few | TRBJ2-1 | TRBV20-1 | SARRQVINNEQF
- | TRBJ2-6 | TRBV29-1 | SVPQVSGANVLT
- | TRBJ1-5 | TRBV7-2 | ASSLDRSYQPQH
- | TRBJ2-5 | TRBV7-2 | ASSPWETQN
few | TRBJ2-5 | TRBV6-1 | ASSEFVGVGETQY
many | TRBJ2-7 | TRBV6-2/TRBV6-3 | ASSYVGRYEQY
few | TRBJ1-5 | TRBV7-2 | ASSLGRGIPQH
- | TRBJ1-1 | TRBV12-3/TRBV12-4 | ASSLGQGASDTEAF
few | TRBJ2-7 | TRBV20-1 | SAWDRGSYEQY
- | TRBJ2-2 | TRBV4-3 | ASSQAAGRANTGELF
- | TRBJ2-3 | TRBV6-1 | ASTKGTSGAIDTQY
few | TRBJ2-1 | TRBV7-2 | ASSLGRLAGRSSYNEQF